This T cell receptor (beta chain) emerged from a study of shared T cell receptors in the human thymus. Produced via immunoSEQ multiplex PCR; TCRdb's table is partial and in-frame only. The sample shows about 540,000 clones, approximately 80% of them seen only once. The CDR3 covers 14 residues. Trimming left V 11 bases short and J 2 bases short, with 13 bases between. Per the germline V gene, CDR1 is SGHVS and CDR2 is FQNEAQ. This clone came up once. These data also formed part of another study, on human thymus T cells. From that paper: It was from resections taken during corrective heart surgery that the thymus tissue came. It looked as if thymic and blood repertoires used V and J genes in a biased way. Related research described strongly overlapping thymic repertoires in unrelated people.

This receptor was identified in a boy younger than two with a congenital heart defect. Sequencing was performed on thymocytes. The V and J genes are TRBV7-8 and TRBJ2-6; weak D call: TRBD1 (6 bases). The CDR3 DNA reads TGTGCCCAGTTACAGGGTCCTGGGGCCAACGTCCTGACTTTC. Amino acid sequence: CAQLQGPGANVLTF.